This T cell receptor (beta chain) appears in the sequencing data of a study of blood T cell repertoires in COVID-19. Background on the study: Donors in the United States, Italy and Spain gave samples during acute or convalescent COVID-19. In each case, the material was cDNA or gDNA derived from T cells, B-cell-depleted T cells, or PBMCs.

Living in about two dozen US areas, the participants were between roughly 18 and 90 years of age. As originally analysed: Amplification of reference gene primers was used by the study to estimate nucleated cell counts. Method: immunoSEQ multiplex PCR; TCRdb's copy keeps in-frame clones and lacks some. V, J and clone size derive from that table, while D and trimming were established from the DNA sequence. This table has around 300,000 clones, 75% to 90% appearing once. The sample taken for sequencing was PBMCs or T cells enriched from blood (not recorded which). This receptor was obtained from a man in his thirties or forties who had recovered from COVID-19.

CDR3 DNA: TGTGCCAGCAGCCTCACGGTATACAATGAGCAGTTCTTC. The encoded protein is CASSLTVYNEQFF. This chain links TRBV11-1 with TRBJ2-1; D is unresolved. The CDR3 runs 13 residues. CDR1 is SGHAT, CDR2 FQDESV, per germline (reference sequence). The V end lost 5 bases, the J end lost 4 bases, and 9 bases lay between the germline ends.